One and the same sample provided the 2 T cell receptor beta chains below, sequenced in a study of blood T cell repertoires in COVID-19. Generated by immunoSEQ multiplex PCR, the TCRdb table keeps only in-frame clones and is missing some. The table records almost 300,000 clones, approximately 89% of them present only once. Sequenced input: peripheral blood. These receptors all stem from a woman in her 30s with COVID-19, enrolled during active disease.

This chain connects TRBV7-9 to TRBJ1-3; no firm D call. This CDR3 has 12 residues. Trimming pared 3 bases from V and 4 bases from J, leaving 4 bases between. Germline CDR1 SEHNR, CDR2 FQNEAQ (reference sequence). The DNA for the CDR3 is TGTGCCAGCAGCTTTCCGGGAAACACCATATATTTT. This gives the protein CASSFPGNTIYF.

This chain links TRBV5-4 with TRBJ1-2, with D possibly TRBD1 on 5 matching bases. V was trimmed by 7 bases and J by 8 bases, leaving 24 bases between them. This CDR3 spans 15 amino acids. The germline V gene encodes CDR1 SGHNT and CDR2 YYREEE (reference sequence). The CDR3 loop is CASLLASGGAGGYTF. CDR3 DNA: TGTGCCAGCCTCCTTGCTTCTGGGGGAGCGGGGGGCTACACCTTC.